This paragraph covers one T cell receptor (beta chain) sequence. The data derive from a study of T cell responses to AZD1222 COVID-19 vaccine. The CDR3 consists of 14 residues. The germline CDR1 and CDR2 sequences are SGHTA and FQGNSA. Trimming removed 0 bases at V and 0 bases at J, with 4 bases between. The data were produced by immunoSEQ multiplex PCR, yet TCRdb's version contains in-frame clones alone and is incomplete. The sample yields roughly 150,000 clones, about 90% seen once. Whether given at about 4 or about 12 weeks, second doses were pooled. V gene TRBV7-2 combines with J gene TRBJ2-3, with D unclear. Material: peripheral blood, obtained 28 days after the second AZD1222 dose. This receptor was taken from an adult who received the AZD1222 COVID-19 vaccine. The CDR3 protein is CASSLAISTDTQYF. The CDR3 DNA reads TGTGCCAGCAGCTTAGCGATAAGCACAGATACGCAGTATTTT.